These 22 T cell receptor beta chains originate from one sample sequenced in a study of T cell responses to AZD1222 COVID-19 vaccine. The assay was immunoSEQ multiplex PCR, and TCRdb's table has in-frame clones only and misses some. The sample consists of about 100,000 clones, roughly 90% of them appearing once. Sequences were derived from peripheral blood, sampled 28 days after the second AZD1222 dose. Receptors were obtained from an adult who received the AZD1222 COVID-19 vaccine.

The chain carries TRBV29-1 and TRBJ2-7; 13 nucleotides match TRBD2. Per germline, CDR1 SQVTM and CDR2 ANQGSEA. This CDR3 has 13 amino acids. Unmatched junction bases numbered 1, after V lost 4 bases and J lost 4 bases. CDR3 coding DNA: TGCAGCGTTGGGACTAGCGGGAGATACGAGCAGTACTTC. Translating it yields CSVGTSGRYEQYF.

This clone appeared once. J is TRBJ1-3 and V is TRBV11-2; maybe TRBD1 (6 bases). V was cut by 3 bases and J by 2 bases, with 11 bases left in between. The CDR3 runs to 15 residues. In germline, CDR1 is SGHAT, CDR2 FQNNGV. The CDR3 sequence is CASSFRWGPGNTIYF. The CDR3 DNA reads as TGTGCCAGCAGCTTTAGGTGGGGGCCTGGAAACACCATATATTTT.

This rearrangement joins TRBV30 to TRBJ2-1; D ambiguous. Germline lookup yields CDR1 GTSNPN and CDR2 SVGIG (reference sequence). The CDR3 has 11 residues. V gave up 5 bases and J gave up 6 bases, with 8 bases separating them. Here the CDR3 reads CAWSEFNEQFF. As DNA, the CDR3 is TGTGCCTGGTCGGAGTTCAATGAGCAGTTCTTC.

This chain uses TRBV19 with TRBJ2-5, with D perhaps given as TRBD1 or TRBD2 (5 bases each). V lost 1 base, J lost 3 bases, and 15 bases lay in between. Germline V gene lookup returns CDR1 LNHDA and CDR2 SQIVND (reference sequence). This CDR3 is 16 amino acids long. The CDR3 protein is CASSIGRAGAEETQYF. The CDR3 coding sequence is TGTGCCAGTAGTATAGGAAGGGCCGGGGCCGAAGAGACCCAGTACTTC.

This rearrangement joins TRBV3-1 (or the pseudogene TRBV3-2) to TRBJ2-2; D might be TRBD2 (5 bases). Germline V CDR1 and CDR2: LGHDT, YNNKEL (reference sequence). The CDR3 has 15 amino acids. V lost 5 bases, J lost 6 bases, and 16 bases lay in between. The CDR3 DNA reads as TGTGCCAGCAGCGAAGGGTCTAGCATAGCCGGGGAGCTGTTTTTT. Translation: CASSEGSSIAGELFF.

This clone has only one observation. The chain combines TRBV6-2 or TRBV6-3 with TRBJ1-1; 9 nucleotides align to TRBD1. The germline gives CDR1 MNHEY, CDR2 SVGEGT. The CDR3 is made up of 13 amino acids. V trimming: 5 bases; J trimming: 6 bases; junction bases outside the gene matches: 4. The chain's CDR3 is CASSRDRAAEAFF. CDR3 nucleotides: TGTGCCAGCAGTCGGGACAGGGCGGCTGAAGCTTTCTTT.

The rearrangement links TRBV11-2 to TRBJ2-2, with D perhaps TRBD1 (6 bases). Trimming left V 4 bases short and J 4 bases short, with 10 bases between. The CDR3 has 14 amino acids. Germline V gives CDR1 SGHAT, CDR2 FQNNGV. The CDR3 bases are TGTGCCAGCAGCTGGACAGCTAGCACCGGGGAGCTGTTTTTT. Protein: CASSWTASTGELFF.

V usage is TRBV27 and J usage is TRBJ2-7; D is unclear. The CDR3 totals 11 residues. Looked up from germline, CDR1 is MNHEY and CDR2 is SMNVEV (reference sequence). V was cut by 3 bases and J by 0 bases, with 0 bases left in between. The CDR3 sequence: CASSFSYEQYF. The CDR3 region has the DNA TGTGCCAGCAGTTTCTCCTACGAGCAGTACTTC.

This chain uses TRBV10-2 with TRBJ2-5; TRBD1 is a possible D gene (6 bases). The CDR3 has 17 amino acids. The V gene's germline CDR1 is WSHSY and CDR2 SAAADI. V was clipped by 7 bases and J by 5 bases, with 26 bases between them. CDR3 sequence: CASTGNPGHLITETQYF. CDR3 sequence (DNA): TGCGCCAGCACCGGGAACCCGGGACACCTCATAACGGAGACCCAGTACTTC.

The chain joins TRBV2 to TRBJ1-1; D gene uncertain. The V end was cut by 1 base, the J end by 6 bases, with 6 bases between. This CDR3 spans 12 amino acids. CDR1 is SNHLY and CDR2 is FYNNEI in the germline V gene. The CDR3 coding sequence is TGTGCCAGCAGTGAAGTATGGTCTGAAGCTTTCTTT. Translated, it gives CASSEVWSEAFF.

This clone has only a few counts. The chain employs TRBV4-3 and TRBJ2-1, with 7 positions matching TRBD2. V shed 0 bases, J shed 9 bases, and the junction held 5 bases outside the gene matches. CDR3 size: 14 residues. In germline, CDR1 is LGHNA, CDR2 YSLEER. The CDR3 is CASSQDTRGVEQFF. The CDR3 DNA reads TGCGCCAGCAGCCAAGACACCCGGGGGGTTGAGCAGTTCTTC.

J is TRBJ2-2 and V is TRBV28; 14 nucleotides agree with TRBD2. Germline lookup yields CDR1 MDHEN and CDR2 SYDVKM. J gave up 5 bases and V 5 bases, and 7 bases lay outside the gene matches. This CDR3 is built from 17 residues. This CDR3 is CASSPPGLAGDTGELFF. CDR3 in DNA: TGTGCCAGCAGTCCCCCGGGACTAGCGGGAGATACCGGGGAGCTGTTTTTT.

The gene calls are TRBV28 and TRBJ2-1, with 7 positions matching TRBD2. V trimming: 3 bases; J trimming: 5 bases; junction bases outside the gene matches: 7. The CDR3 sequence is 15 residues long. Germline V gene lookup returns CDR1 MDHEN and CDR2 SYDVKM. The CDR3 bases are TGTGCCAGCAGTTTGGGAGGGGAGTTGAACAATGAGCAGTTCTTC. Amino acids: CASSLGGELNNEQFF.

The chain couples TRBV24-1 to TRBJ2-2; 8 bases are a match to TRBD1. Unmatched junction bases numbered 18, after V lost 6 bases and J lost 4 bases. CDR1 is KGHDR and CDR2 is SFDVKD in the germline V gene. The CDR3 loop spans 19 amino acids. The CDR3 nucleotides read TGTGCCACCAGTTCTTCCGCATTCCAGGACAGGGCTTCCACCGGGGAGCTGTTTTTT. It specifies CATSSSAFQDRASTGELFF.

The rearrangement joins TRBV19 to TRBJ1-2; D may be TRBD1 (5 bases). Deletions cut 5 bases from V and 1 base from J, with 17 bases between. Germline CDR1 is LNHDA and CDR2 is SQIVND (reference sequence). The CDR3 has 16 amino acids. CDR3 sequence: CASSPMVQGLNYGYTF. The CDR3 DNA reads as TGTGCCAGTAGTCCGATGGTCCAGGGACTTAACTATGGCTACACCTTC.

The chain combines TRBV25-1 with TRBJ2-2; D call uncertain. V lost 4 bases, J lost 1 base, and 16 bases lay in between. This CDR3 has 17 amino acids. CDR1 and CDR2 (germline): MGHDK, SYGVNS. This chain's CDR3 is CASSAIKTLENTGELFF. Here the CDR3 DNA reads TGTGCCAGCAGTGCGATTAAGACCCTTGAGAACACCGGGGAGCTGTTTTTT.

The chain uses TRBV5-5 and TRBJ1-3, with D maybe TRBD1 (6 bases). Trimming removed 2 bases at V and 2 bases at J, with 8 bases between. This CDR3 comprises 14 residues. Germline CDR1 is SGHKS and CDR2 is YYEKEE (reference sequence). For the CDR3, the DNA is TGTGCCAGCAGCTTTGCAGGGGCTGGAAACACCATATATTTT. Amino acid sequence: CASSFAGAGNTIYF.

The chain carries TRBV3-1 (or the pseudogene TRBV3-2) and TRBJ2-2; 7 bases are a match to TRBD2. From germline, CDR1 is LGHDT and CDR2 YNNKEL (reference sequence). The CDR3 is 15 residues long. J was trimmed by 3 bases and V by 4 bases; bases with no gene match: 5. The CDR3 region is CASSRRGRDTGELFF. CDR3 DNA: TGTGCCAGCAGCCGGCGGGGGAGGGACACCGGGGAGCTGTTTTTT.

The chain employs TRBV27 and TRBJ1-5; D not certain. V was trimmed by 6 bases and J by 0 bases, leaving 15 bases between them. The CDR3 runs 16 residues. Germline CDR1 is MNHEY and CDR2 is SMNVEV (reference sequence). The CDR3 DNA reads TGTGCCAGCAGCATTTCAGGAAGTTTTAGCAATCAGCCCCAGCATTTT. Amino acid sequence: CASSISGSFSNQPQHF.

CDR3 nucleotide sequence: TGTGCCAGCGGAGGGGAGAGGACAGCTACCGGCTACACCTTC. Amino acid sequence: CASGGERTATGYTF. This chain uses TRBV2 with TRBJ1-2; D is possibly TRBD1 (6 bases). The germline V gene encodes CDR1 SNHLY and CDR2 FYNNEI. V lost 8 bases, J lost 8 bases, and 21 bases lay in between. The CDR3 spans 14 residues.

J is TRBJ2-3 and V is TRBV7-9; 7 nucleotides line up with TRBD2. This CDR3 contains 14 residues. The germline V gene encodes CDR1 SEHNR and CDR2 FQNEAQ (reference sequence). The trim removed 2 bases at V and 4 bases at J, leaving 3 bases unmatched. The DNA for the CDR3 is TGTGCCAGCAGCTTACTCGCGGGAGCAGATACGCAGTATTTT. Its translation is CASSLLAGADTQYF.

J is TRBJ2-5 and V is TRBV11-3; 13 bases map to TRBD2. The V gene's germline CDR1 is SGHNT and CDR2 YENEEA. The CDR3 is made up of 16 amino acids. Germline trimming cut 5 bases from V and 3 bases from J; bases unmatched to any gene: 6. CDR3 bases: TGTGCCAGCAGCCCGGGGACTAGCGGGACGAAAGAGACCCAGTACTTC. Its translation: CASSPGTSGTKETQYF. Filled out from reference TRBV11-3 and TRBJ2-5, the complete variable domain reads EAGVVQSPRYKIIEKKQPVAFWCNPISGHNTLYWYLQNLGQGPELLIRYENEEAVDDSQLPKDRFSAERLKGVDSTLKIQPAELGDSAVYLCASSPGTSGTKETQYFGPGTRLLVL.